This T cell receptor (beta chain) was captured by sequencing in a study of CD8+ T cells in alopecia areata. Study as a whole: Each of the treated patients was given oral tofacitinib, 5 to 10 mg twice daily, for moderate-to-severe alopecia areata. Tofacitinib therapy lasting 6 to 18 months was followed by 6 months off drug. General study results and limits: For patients receiving tofacitinib, scalp clonality and expanded CD8+ clones among the top 100 significantly decreased.

Treatment meaning: oral pan-JAK inhibitor, 5-10 mg twice daily. This clone was counted between two and nine times. Antigen: not known. RNA, once extracted, was reverse transcribed into cDNA for use as the sequencing template. Using immunoSEQ multiplex PCR, the repertoire was profiled, and TCRdb retains in-frame clones only, with some absent. This sample yields 120,000 or so clones, of which over 55% are seen a single time; under 7.5% belongs to the top ten. Germline V CDR1 and CDR2: GTSNPN, SVGIG (reference sequence). Trimming stripped 4 bases from V and 1 base from J, with 15 bases between. The CDR3 extends over 15 amino acids.

This receptor was taken from a human donor with alopecia areata. The sample was CD4+ T cells sorted from blood, taken at week 4, from a patient treated with tofacitinib. The chain couples TRBV30 to TRBJ2-3; D remains unclear. In DNA form, the CDR3 reads TGTGCCTGGACCCCCGGGCTAGTCCGCACAGATACGCAGTATTTT. Protein: CAWTPGLVRTDTQYF.